The clone carrying this TCR beta chain was detected many times. The germline V gene has CDR1 SGHAT and CDR2 FQNNGV. The length of the CDR3 is 13 residues. V lost 2 bases and J lost 11, with 15 bases in between. The data were taken from a study of regulatory T cells in long-lasting Graves disease. Described time point: newly diagnosed GD, antithyroid drugs for less than 3 months. RNA extracted from PBMCs served as the sequencing template. For TCR beta, libraries came from iRepertoire HTBI primers and Arm-PCR of CDR3 regions. TCRdb re-analysed the multiplex PCR reads in MiXCR, keeping a single row per CDR3 protein. Seen here are roughly 430,000 distinct CDR3 sequences, about a sixth observed once, and the top ten hold about 11%. These data also featured in a second study, about T cells in Graves' hyperthyroidism and ophthalmopathy.

The sample consisted of peripheral blood mononuclear cells (PBMCs), taken at new diagnosis, from a patient treated with antithyroid drugs. The chain employs TRBV11-2 and TRBJ1-1; D is uncertain. This TCR was sampled from a woman between 25 and 40 years old with Graves disease. As DNA, the CDR3 is TGTGCCAGCAGCTTAATCGACCCCCTCGGGGCTTTCTTT. Translating gives CASSLIDPLGAFF.